This is a list of T cell receptor beta chains from one sample in a study of CXCR3-negative and CXCR3-positive naive CD8 T cells. With the 5' RACE reads reprocessed, TCRdb shows one record per CDR3 protein and no DNA. The specimen's table records 90,000 to 95,000 distinct CDR3 sequences. The sample consisted of naive CXCR3- CD8+ T cells from blood. The receptors were gathered from a human donor in good health. Some clones in this sample may be carry-over from other donors' samples. Each CDR3 is given with its conserved first and last residue. The order of the fields is clone size, J gene, V gene, CDR3 protein. Not every row has a clone size; where given, it reads once, few, many or a size class.

- TRBJ1-5 TRBV7-9 CASSLAGADQPQHF
- TRBJ1-1 TRBV4-3 CASSQGVGLGNTEAFF
- TRBJ1-2 TRBV7-2 CASTPAAGEGGYTF
- TRBJ2-5 TRBV6-5 CASSHRPLAGGWETQYF
- TRBJ1-4 TRBV28 CASSFSATNEKLFF
- TRBJ2-3 TRBV6-5 CASSSGLAKDTQYF
- TRBJ2-3 TRBV30 CAWSGIAIPDTQYF
- TRBJ2-3 TRBV9 CASSLGGSLTDTQYF
- TRBJ2-1 TRBV20-1 CSARDQTRKPGTSDNEQFF
- TRBJ2-1 TRBV21-1 CASSPPRGGLHEQFF
- TRBJ2-1 TRBV28 CASSFSGAHEQFF
- TRBJ2-1 TRBV29-1 CSAEGGRDYNEQFF
- TRBJ1-1 TRBV6-4 CASSERANTEAFF
- TRBJ2-7 TRBV29-1 CSVEDRSGAEQYF
- TRBJ2-5 TRBV18 CASSPIYTDQETQYF
- TRBJ2-7 TRBV5-4 CASSLTPYEQYF
- TRBJ2-3 TRBV12-3/TRBV12-4 CASSFSGGATDTQYF
- TRBJ2-1 TRBV12-3/TRBV12-4 CASSSKGGIEQFF
- TRBJ1-2 TRBV13 CASSPGTEVYGYTF
- TRBJ1-1 TRBV28 CASGYITEAFF
- TRBJ1-5 TRBV5-5 CASSSNLPNQPQHF
- TRBJ2-1 TRBV7-6 CASSELAGVPGRFF
- TRBJ2-7 TRBV24-1 CATSDSGTREQYF
- TRBJ2-1 TRBV27 CASSLWAYNEQFF
- TRBJ2-7 TRBV7-6 CASSLDQGAYEQYF
- TRBJ1-3 TRBV29-1 CSVEEWDREVRGNTIYF
- TRBJ2-7 TRBV20-1 CSARDLRDYEQYF
- TRBJ2-7 TRBV28 CASSFTTASLGEQYF
- TRBJ2-3 TRBV7-3 CASSLGLGGILTDTQYF
- TRBJ1-6 TRBV28 CASSFHQGSSPLHF
- TRBJ2-7 TRBV29-1 CSVEDSSGAGPYEQYF
- TRBJ2-7 TRBV7-9 CASSLVRQGEEYF
- TRBJ1-2 TRBV12-3/TRBV12-4 CASSRDRTQNLRGYTF
medium-sized TRBJ2-3 TRBV7-2 CASSSTSGYKGDTQYF
- TRBJ2-5 TRBV7-2 CASSELAETQYF
- TRBJ2-7 TRBV28 CANSLVSEQYF
- TRBJ2-7 TRBV7-6 CASSSGGGLRPYEQYF
- TRBJ2-5 TRBV7-6 CASSPTPGGEETQYF
- TRBJ1-1 TRBV21-1 CASSSPNRGGFANTEAFF
- TRBJ2-7 TRBV5-6 CASSLGGTWEASYEQYF
- TRBJ2-7 TRBV7-8 CASSLEERGLNYEQYF
- TRBJ2-3 TRBV12-3/TRBV12-4 CASSLAQTQYF
- TRBJ2-4 TRBV28 CASSSIQVEDIQYF
- TRBJ2-7 TRBV5-1 CASSLGGEEQYF
- TRBJ2-7 TRBV25-1 CASSFSGPHEQYF
- TRBJ2-7 TRBV28 CASSPLGLQQYF
- TRBJ2-3 TRBV6-4 CASSEAAGGSTDTQYF
- TRBJ2-2 TRBV10-3 CAMESGGEDTGELFF